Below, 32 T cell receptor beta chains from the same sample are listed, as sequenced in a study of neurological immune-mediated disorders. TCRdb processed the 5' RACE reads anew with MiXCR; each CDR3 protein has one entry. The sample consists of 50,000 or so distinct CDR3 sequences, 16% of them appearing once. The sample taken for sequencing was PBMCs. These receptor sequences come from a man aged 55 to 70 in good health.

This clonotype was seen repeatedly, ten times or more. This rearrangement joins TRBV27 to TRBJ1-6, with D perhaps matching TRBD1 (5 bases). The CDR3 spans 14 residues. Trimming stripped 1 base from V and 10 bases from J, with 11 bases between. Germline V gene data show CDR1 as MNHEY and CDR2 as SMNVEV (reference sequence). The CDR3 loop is CASSLWQGGSPLHF. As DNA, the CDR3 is TGTGCCAGCAGTTTATGGCAGGGAGGATCACCCCTCCACTTT.

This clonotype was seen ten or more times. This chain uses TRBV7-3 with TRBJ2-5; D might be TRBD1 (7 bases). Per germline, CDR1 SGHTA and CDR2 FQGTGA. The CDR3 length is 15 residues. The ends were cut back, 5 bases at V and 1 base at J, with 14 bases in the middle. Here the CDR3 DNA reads TGTGCCAGCAGCCCCCAGGGGGGCCCCCAAGAGACCCAGTACTTC. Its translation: CASSPQGGPQETQYF.

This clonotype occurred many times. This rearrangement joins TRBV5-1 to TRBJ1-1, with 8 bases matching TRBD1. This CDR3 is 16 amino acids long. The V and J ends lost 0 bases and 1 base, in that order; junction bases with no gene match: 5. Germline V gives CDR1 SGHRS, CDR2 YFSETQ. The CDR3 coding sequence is TGCGCCAGCAGCTTGGTGACAGGGGTCCCGAACACTGAAGCTTTCTTT. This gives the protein CASSLVTGVPNTEAFF.

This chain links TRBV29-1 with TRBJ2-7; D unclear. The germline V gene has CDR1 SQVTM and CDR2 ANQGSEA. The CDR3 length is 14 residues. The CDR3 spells CVGRGRSSPDEQYF. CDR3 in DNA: TGCGTGGGAAGAGGACGGTCCTCTCCCGACGAGCAGTACTTC.

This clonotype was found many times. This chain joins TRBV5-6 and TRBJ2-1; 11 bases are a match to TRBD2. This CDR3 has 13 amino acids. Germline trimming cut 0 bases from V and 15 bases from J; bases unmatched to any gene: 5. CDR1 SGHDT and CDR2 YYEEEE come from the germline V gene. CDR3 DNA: TGTGCCAGCAGCTTGGTCCTAGCGGGAGGACCGTTCTTC. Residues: CASSLVLAGGPFF.

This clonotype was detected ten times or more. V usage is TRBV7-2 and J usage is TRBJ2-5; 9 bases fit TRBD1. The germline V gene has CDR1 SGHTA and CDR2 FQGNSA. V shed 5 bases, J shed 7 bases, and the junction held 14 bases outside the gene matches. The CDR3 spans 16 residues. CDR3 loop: CASSNPGRQGGRTQYF. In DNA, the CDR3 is TGTGCCAGCAGCAATCCCGGTCGACAGGGGGGGAGGACCCAGTACTTC. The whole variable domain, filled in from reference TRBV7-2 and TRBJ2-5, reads GAGVSQSPSNKVTEKGKDVELRCDPISGHTALYWYRQSLGQGLEFLIYFQGNSAPDKSGLPSDRFSAERTGGSVSTLTIQRTQQEDSAVYLCASSNPGRQGGRTQYFGPGTRLLVL.

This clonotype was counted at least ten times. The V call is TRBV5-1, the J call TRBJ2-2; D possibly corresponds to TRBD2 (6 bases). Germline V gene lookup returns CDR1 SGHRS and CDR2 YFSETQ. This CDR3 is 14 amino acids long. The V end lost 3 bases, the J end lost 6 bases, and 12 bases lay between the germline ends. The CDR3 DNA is TGCGCCAGCAGCTGGGACGGCGGGGCCGGGGAGCTGTTTTTT. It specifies CASSWDGGAGELFF. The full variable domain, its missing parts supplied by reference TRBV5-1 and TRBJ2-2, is KAGVTQTPRYLIKTRGQQVTLSCSPISGHRSVSWYQQTPGQGLQFLFEYFSETQRNKGNFPGRFSGRQFSNSRSEMNVSTLELGDSALYLCASSWDGGAGELFFGEGSRLTVL.

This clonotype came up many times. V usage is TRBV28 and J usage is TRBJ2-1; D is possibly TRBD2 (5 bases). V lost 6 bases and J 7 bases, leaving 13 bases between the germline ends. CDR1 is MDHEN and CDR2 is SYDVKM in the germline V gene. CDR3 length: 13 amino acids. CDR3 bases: TGTGCCAGCAGCTCGTCCTCGGGGAATGAGCAGTTCTTC. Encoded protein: CASSSSSGNEQFF. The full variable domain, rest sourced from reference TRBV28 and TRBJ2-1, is DVKVTQSSRYLVKRTGEKVFLECVQDMDHENMFWYRQDPGLGLRLIYFSYDVKMKEKGDIPEGYSVSREKKERFSLILESASTNQTSMYLCASSSSSGNEQFFGPGTRLTVL.

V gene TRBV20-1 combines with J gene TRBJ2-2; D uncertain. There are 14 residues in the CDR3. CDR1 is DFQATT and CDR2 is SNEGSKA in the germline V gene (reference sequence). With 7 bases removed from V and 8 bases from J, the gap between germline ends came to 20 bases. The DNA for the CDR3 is TGCAGTGACGCCCCATTCGTCGCGACAGGGGAGCTGTTTTTT. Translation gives CSDAPFVATGELFF.

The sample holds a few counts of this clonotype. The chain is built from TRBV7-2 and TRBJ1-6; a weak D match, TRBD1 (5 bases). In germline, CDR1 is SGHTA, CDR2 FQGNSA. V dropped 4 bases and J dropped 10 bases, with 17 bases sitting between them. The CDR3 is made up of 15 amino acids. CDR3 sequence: CASSSSPERGSPLHF. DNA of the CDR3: TGTGCCAGCAGCTCAAGTCCTGAGAGGGGCTCACCCCTCCACTTT.

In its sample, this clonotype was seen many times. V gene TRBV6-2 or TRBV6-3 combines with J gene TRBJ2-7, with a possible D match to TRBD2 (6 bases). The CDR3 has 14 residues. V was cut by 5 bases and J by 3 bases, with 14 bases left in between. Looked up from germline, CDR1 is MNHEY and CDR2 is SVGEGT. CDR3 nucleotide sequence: TGTGCCAGCAGTGAAGGGACTTTCCACTACGAGCAGTACTTC. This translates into CASSEGTFHYEQYF.

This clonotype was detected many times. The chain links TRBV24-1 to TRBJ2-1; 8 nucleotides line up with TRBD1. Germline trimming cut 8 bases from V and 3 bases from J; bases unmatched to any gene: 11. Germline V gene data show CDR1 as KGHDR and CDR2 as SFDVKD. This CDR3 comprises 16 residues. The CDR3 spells CATTPRTGSGYNEQFF. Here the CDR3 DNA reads TGTGCCACCACCCCGAGGACAGGGTCAGGCTACAATGAGCAGTTCTTC.

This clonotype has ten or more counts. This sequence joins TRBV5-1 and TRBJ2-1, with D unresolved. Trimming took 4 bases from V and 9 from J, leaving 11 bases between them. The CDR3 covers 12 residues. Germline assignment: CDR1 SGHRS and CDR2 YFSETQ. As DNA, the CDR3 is TGCGCCAGCAGCATAGACGGCCCTGAGCAGTTCTTC. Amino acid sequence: CASSIDGPEQFF.

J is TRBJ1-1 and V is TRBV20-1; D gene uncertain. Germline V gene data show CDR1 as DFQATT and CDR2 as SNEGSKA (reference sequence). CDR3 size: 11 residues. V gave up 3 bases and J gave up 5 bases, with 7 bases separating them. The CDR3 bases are TGCAGTGCTAGCAAGCGGACTGAAGCTTTCTTT. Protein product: CSASKRTEAFF.

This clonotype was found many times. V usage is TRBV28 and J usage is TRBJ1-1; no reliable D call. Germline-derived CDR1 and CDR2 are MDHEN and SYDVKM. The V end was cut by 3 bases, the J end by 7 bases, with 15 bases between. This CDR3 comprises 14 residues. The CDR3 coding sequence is TGTGCCAGCAGTTTGAATGGACGGTATGGTGAAGCTTTCTTT. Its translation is CASSLNGRYGEAFF.

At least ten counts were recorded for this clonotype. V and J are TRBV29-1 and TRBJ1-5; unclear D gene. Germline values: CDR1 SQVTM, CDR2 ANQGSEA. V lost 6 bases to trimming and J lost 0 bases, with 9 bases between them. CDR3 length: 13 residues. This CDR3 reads CSVEVYSNQPQHF. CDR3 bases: TGCAGCGTCGAGGTCTATAGCAATCAGCCCCAGCATTTT.

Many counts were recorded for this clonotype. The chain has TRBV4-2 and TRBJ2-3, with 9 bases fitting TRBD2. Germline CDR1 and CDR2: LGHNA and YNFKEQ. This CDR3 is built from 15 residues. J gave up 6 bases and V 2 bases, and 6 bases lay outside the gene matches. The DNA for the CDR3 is TGTGCCAGCAGCCAAATAGCGGGAGAGTTTGATACGCAGTATTTT. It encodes CASSQIAGEFDTQYF.

The CDR3 region has the DNA TGCGCCAGCAGCTTGGGTACGAACACTGAAGCTTTCTTAGGACAAGAGACCCAGTACTTC. It translates to CASSLGTNTEAFLGQETQYF. The chain joins TRBV5-1 to TRBJ2-5; D unclear. The germline gives CDR1 SGHRS, CDR2 YFSETQ. Trimming stripped 0 bases from V and 2 bases from J, with 26 bases between. This CDR3 comprises 20 residues.

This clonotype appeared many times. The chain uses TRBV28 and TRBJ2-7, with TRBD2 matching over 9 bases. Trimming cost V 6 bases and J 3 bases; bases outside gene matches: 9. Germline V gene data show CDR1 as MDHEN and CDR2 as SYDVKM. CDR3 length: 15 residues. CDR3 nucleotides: TGTGCCAGCAGCTCTCAAGCGGGAGGATACTACGAGCAGTACTTC. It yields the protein CASSSQAGGYYEQYF.

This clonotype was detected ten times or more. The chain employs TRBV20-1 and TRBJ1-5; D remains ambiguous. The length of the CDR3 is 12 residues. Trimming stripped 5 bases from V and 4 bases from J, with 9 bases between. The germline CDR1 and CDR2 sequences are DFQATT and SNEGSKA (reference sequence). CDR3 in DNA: TGCAGTGCTGCGGCCGGGAATCAGCCCCAGCATTTT. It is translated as CSAAAGNQPQHF.

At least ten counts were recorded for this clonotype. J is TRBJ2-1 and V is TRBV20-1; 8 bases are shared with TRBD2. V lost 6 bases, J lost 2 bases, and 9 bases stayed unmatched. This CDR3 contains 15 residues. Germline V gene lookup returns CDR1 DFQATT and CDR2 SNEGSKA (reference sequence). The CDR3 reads CSASSGTSPYNEQFF. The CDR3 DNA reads TGCAGTGCGAGTAGCGGGACCTCCCCCTACAATGAGCAGTTCTTC.

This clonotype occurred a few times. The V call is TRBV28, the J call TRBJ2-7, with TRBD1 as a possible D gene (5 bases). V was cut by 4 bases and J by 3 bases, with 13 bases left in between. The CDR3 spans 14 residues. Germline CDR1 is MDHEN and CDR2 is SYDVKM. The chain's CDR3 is CASSSRDSIYEQYF. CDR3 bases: TGTGCCAGCAGTTCCAGGGATAGTATCTACGAGCAGTACTTC.

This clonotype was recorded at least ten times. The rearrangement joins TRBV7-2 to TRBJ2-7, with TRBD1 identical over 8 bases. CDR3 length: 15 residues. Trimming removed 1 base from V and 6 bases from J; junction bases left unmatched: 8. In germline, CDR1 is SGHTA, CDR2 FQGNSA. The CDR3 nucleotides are TGTGCCAGCAGCTTAGGTTTTCAGGGGGCAGGCGAGCAGTACTTC. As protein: CASSLGFQGAGEQYF. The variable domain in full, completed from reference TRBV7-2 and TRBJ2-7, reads GAGVSQSPSNKVTEKGKDVELRCDPISGHTALYWYRQSLGQGLEFLIYFQGNSAPDKSGLPSDRFSAERTGGSVSTLTIQRTQQEDSAVYLCASSLGFQGAGEQYFGPGTRLTVT.

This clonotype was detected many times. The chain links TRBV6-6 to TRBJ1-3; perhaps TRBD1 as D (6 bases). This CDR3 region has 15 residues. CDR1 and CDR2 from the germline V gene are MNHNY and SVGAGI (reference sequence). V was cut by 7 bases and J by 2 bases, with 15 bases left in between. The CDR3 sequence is CASNSQGKAGNTIYF. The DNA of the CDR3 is TGTGCCAGCAACTCACAGGGAAAAGCTGGAAACACCATATATTTT.

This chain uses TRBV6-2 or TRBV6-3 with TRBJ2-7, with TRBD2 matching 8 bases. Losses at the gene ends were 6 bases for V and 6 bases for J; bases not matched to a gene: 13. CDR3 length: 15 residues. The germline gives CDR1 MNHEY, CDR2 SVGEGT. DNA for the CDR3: TGTGCCAGCAGCAGACTAGCGACTGGAGCTAGCGAGCAGTACTTC. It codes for CASSRLATGASEQYF.

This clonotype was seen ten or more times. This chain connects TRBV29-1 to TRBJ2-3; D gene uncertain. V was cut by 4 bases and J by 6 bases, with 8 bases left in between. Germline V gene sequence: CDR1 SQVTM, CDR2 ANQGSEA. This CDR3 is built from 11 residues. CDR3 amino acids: CSVAPRDTQYF. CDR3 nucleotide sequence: TGCAGCGTTGCCCCGCGGGATACGCAGTATTTT.

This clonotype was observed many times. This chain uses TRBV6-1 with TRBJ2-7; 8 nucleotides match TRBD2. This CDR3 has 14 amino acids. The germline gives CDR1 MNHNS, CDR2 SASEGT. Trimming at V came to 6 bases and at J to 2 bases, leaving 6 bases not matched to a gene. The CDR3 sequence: CASRVSGNTYEQYF. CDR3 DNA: TGTGCCAGCAGAGTTAGCGGGAACACCTACGAGCAGTACTTC.

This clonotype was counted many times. The CDR3 region is CASSLDSRGGNTQYF. Written as DNA, the CDR3 is TGCGCCAGCAGCTTGGATTCCAGGGGCGGCAATACGCAGTATTTT. This chain links TRBV5-1 with TRBJ2-3; D is possibly TRBD1 (6 bases). V was shortened by 0 bases and J by 7 bases, with 15 bases between the two germline ends. In germline, CDR1 is SGHRS, CDR2 YFSETQ. The CDR3 has 15 residues.

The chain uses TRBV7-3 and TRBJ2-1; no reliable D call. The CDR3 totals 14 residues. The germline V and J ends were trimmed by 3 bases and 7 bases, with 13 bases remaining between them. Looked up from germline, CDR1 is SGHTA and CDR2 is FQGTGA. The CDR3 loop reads CASSFGGIPNEQFF. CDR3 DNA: TGTGCCAGCAGCTTTGGTGGAATCCCGAATGAGCAGTTCTTC.

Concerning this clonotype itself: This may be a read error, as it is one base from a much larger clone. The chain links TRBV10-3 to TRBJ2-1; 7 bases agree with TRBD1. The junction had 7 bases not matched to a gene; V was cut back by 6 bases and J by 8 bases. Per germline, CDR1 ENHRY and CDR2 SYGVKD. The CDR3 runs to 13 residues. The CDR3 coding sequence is TGTGCCATCAGCTCCGGGACAGACTATGAGCAGTTCTTC. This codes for CAISSGTDYEQFF.

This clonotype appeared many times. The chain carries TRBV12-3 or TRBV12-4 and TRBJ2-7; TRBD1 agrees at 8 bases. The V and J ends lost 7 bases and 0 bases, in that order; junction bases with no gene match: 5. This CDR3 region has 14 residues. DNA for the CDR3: TGTGCCAGCATCTCGACAGGGGACTCCTACGAGCAGTACTTC. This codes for CASISTGDSYEQYF.

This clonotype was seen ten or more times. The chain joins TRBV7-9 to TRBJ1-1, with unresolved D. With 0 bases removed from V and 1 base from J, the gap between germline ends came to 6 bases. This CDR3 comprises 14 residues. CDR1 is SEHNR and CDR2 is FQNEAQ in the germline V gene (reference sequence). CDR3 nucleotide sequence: TGTGCCAGCAGCTTAGCCCGGGGGAACACTGAAGCTTTCTTT. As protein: CASSLARGNTEAFF.